This TCR beta chain comes out of a study of shared T cell receptors in the human thymus. This clone was found once. Here immunoSEQ multiplex PCR was the method, and the copy in TCRdb shows in-frame clones only, minus some. The table lists roughly 710,000 clones, 80% to 90% of them singletons. V lost 0 bases and J 2 bases, leaving 29 bases between the germline ends. CDR1 is LNHNV, CDR2 YYDKDF, per germline (reference sequence). CDR3 length equals 22 residues. In addition, the sample was reused for a study of human thymus T cells. That work contributes: In corrective heart surgery, resections were taken, and these provided the thymus tissue. Thymic and blood repertoires showed apparently biased V and J gene usage.

The source of this sequence is a girl under three years old with a congenital heart defect. The V and J genes are TRBV15 and TRBJ1-5, with D possibly matching TRBD1 (6 bases). Sequencing used thymocytes. For the CDR3, the DNA is TGTGCCACCAGCAGAGATCATTGGGGGAGGGGGGTTTATCCGTACGGCAATCAGCCCCAGCATTTT. It translates to CATSRDHWGRGVYPYGNQPQHF.